This TCR beta chain was sequenced in a study of blood T cell repertoires in COVID-19. Profiled with immunoSEQ multiplex PCR; TCRdb holds only in-frame clones, not every one. The sample has some 350,000 clones; about 87% are singletons. Germline V lookup: CDR1 SGHKS, CDR2 YYEKEE (reference sequence). CDR3 size: 15 residues. The V segment lost 0 bases and the J segment 9 bases; nucleotides outside the gene matches: 8. This rearrangement joins TRBV5-5 to TRBJ2-1, with 8 nucleotides matching TRBD2. Sample: PBMCs or T cells enriched from blood (not recorded which). This TCR was recovered from a woman aged 25 to 39 who had recovered from COVID-19. CDR3 protein: CASSLDARGEGEQFF. The CDR3 DNA follows: TGTGCCAGCAGCTTGGACGCGCGGGGGGAAGGTGAGCAGTTCTTC.